These T cell receptor beta chains were read from a single sample in a study of identifying expanded T cells in peripheral blood. This table comes from immunoSEQ multiplex PCR, and its TCRdb copy is limited to in-frame clones, with some not included. This sample yields 90,000 or so clones, of which approximately 86% are seen a single time; over 5% belongs to the top ten. What was sequenced was blood. These receptors all come from a person between 18 and 75 years old in good health. CDR3s include the opening cysteine and the closing phenylalanine or tryptophan. Each record gives: J gene, CDR3 length, D gene, V gene, clone size, CDR3 DNA, CDR3 protein. A D gene is named only where the DNA matches it firmly. Expanded clones are given a class, and other clones once, few, many or no size at all.

TRBJ1-3 18 TRBD1 TRBV18 once TGTGCCAGCTCACCTACGGGACAGGGCGCCTACTCTGGAAACACCATATATTTT CASSPTGQGAYSGNTIYF
TRBJ2-7 16 - TRBV15 - TGTGCCACCAGCAGAGGTGGGATGGGACGGATCTACGAGCAGTACTTC CATSRGGMGRIYEQYF
TRBJ2-3 18 - TRBV25-1 - TGTGCCAGCAGTGCATCCAAATATAGCGGTCGGGGCACAGATACGCAGTATTTT CASSASKYSGRGTDTQYF
TRBJ1-5 13 - TRBV19 few TGTGCCAGTAGTCCTGATAGCAATCAGCCCCAGCATTTT CASSPDSNQPQHF
TRBJ1-6 15 TRBD1 TRBV5-6 once TGTGCCAGCAGCCCTAGACAGGGGTTTCCGTCACCCCTCCACTTT CASSPRQGFPSPLHF
TRBJ1-1 14 TRBD1 TRBV7-9 - TGTGCCAGCAGCTTGACAGGGGGCTACACTGAAGCTTTCTTT CASSLTGGYTEAFF
TRBJ1-2 15 - TRBV6-6 - TGTGCCAGCAGTACGGGGGGCAGATCTCCTAAGGGCTACACCTTC CASSTGGRSPKGYTF
TRBJ1-2 16 - TRBV11-1 - TGTGCCAGCAGCCCGGGGGCCCGGGGGCTTAACTATGGCTACACCTTC CASSPGARGLNYGYTF
TRBJ2-5 12 - TRBV10-2 - TGCGCCAGCAGTGAGTCCGGCCAGACCCAGTACTTC CASSESGQTQYF
TRBJ2-1 12 - TRBV7-2 few TGTGCCAGCAGCCCACCCTCGAGATCTATGTTCTTC CASSPPSRSMFF
TRBJ2-7 13 - TRBV18 - TGTGCCAGCTCACCGGGGGTCAGCTACGAGCAGTACTTC CASSPGVSYEQYF
TRBJ2-3 15 - TRBV5-4 - TGTGCCAGCAGCTTGTGGTCCACCGGCGCAGATACGCAGTATTTT CASSLWSTGADTQYF
TRBJ2-5 13 - TRBV7-7 - TGTGCCAGCAGCGTCGACCAGAAAGAGACCCAGTACTTC CASSVDQKETQYF
TRBJ1-4 13 - TRBV11-2 - TGTGCCAGCAGCTCTAGAGTCAGTGAAAAACTGTTTTTT CASSSRVSEKLFF
TRBJ1-5 14 - TRBV7-9 - TGTGCCAGCAGCTTAGCGGGAAGCAATCAGCCCCAGCATTTT CASSLAGSNQPQHF
TRBJ1-1 15 TRBD1 TRBV5-1 - TGCGCCAGTACCCGAAGAACCGGGACAGACACTGAAGCTTTCTTT CASTRRTGTDTEAFF
TRBJ2-5 10 - TRBV29-1 - TGCAGCGTTCAGTACTCGGCCCAGTACTTC CSVQYSAQYF
TRBJ2-7 12 - TRBV30 few TGTGCCTGGAGTTTTAACTCCTACGAGCAGTACTTC CAWSFNSYEQYF
TRBJ2-5 15 TRBD1 TRBV5-1 once TGCGCCAGCAGCCCAACAGGGGGTGGGGTAGAGACCCAGTACTTC CASSPTGGGVETQYF
TRBJ1-5 16 - TRBV7-2 - TGTGCCAGCAGCTTCCCCGGACCTGGGGGTAATCAGCCCCAGCATTTT CASSFPGPGGNQPQHF
TRBJ2-3 12 - TRBV9 - TGTGCCAGCAGCGTAGGATCAGATACGCAGTATTTT CASSVGSDTQYF
TRBJ1-2 14 - TRBV7-2 once TGTGCCAGCAGCTTGGACGGGGGCGCCTACGGCTACACCTTC CASSLDGGAYGYTF
TRBJ2-1 16 - TRBV4-1 - TGCGCCAGCAGACCCCCGGGACCAGCCTTATACAATGAGCAGTTCTTC CASRPPGPALYNEQFF
TRBJ2-5 18 TRBD1 TRBV6-1 once TGTGCCAGCAGTGAAGCGCGAGTTCCCAGGACAGGGGGGGAGACCCAGTACTTC CASSEARVPRTGGETQYF
TRBJ1-5 13 - TRBV18 few TGTGCCAGCTCTTCGACAGCTTATCAGCCCCAGCATTTT CASSSTAYQPQHF
TRBJ2-1 14 TRBD2 TRBV5-1 - TGCGCCAGCAGCGGACTAGCGGGGGGCAATGAGCAGTTCTTC CASSGLAGGNEQFF
TRBJ2-7 15 TRBD2 TRBV5-4 - TGTGCCAGCAGCTTGGGAGCTAGCGGGGGTTACGAGCAGTACTTC CASSLGASGGYEQYF
TRBJ1-1 13 - TRBV27 - TGTGCCAGCAGGGGGGCGATGAACACTGAAGCTTTCTTT CASRGAMNTEAFF
TRBJ1-3 16 - TRBV9 once TGTGCCAGCAGCGCGGGGGGTGGAGGAACTGGAAACACCATATATTTT CASSAGGGGTGNTIYF
TRBJ1-5 13 - TRBV27 - TGTGCCAGCAGTTACGACAGGCATCAGCCCCAGCATTTT CASSYDRHQPQHF
TRBJ1-2 15 - TRBV25-1 - TGTGCCAGCAGTGAACCTTCGGACACCGGATATGGCTACACCTTC CASSEPSDTGYGYTF
TRBJ2-7 13 - TRBV27 - TGTGCCAGCAGTTTATCGCAGTCCTACGAGCAGTACTTC CASSLSQSYEQYF
TRBJ2-1 14 - TRBV11-3 - TGTGCCAGCAGCTTATTTAGAGGGGCGGAGGTTAAGATCTTC CASSLFRGAEVKIF
TRBJ1-1 13 - TRBV6-5 - TGTGCCGGCAGTTTTCGATGGAACACTGAAGCTTTCTTT CAGSFRWNTEAFF
TRBJ1-5 14 TRBD1 TRBV2 - TGTGCCAGCGACCCGGGACAGAGCAATCAGCCCCAGCATTTT CASDPGQSNQPQHF
TRBJ2-7 12 - TRBV6-5 - TGTGCCAGCAGTTGGAATAGGGCCGAGCAGTACTTC CASSWNRAEQYF
TRBJ1-1 17 - TRBV9 few TGTGCCAGCAGCTCCGGGACCGTCGTTACCTTGAACACTGAAGCTTTCTTT CASSSGTVVTLNTEAFF
TRBJ2-2 15 - TRBV11-3 - TGTGCCAGCAGCTTAGTTAGGGCAGCCAGCGGGGAGCTGTTTTTT CASSLVRAASGELFF
TRBJ1-5 14 - TRBV18 - TGTGCCAGCTCATCATCGGACAGTAATCAGCCCCAGCATTTT CASSSSDSNQPQHF
TRBJ1-1 12 - TRBV7-9 - TGTGCCAGCAGCCAGGGGTACACTGAAGCTTTCTTT CASSQGYTEAFF
TRBJ1-1 14 TRBD1 TRBV6-5 - TGTGCCAGCAGTTACCGAACAGGGGGCCGTAGAGCTTTCTTT CASSYRTGGRRAFF
TRBJ2-6 15 - TRBV16 once TGTGCCAGCAGCCCACCGGGCCCTATAGCCAACGTCCTGACTTTC CASSPPGPIANVLTF
TRBJ2-3 17 - TRBV14 - TGTGCCAGCAGCCAAGAGCAGCGGTGGTTAGGCACAGATACGCAGTATTTT CASSQEQRWLGTDTQYF
TRBJ1-6 16 TRBD1 TRBV11-3 - TGTGCCAGCAGCTTATACGCAGGGGGCAAGGCATCACCCCTCCACTTT CASSLYAGGKASPLHF